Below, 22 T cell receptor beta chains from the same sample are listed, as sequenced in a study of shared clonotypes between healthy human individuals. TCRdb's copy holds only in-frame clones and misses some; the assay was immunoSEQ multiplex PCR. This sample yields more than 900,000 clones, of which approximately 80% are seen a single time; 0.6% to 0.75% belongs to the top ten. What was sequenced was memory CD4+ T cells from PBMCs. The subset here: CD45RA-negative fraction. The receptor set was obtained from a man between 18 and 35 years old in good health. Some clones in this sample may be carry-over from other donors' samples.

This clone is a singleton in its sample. In DNA form, the CDR3 reads TGTGCCAGCAGAGCGGGAGTTCAAACCGGGGAGCTGTTTTTT. Protein sequence: CASRAGVQTGELFF. The chain uses TRBV11-1 and TRBJ2-2; the match to TRBD2 covers 8 bases. The V gene's germline CDR1 is SGHAT and CDR2 FQDESV (reference sequence). The CDR3 runs to 14 residues. The junction had 5 bases not matched to a gene; V was cut back by 6 bases and J by 5 bases.

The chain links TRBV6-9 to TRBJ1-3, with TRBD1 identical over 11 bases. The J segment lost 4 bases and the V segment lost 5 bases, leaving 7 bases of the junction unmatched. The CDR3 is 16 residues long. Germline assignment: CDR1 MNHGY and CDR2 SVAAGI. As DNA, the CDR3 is TGTGCCAGCAGTCTTGGACAGGGGGCGTCAGGAAACACCATATATTTT. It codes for CASSLGQGASGNTIYF.

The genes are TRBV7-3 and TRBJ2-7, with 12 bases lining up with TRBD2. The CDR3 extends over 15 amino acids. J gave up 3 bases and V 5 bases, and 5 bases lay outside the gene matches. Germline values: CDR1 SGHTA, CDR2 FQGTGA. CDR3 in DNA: TGTGCCAGCAGCCCCCAGGGACTAGCGGGCTACGAGCAGTACTTC. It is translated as CASSPQGLAGYEQYF.

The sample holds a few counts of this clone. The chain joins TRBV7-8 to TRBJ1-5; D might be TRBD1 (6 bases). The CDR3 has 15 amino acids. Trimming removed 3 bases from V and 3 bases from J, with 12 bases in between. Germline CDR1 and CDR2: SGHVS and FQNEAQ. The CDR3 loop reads CASSFGGRNNQPQHF. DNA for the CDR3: TGTGCCAGCAGCTTCGGGGGGCGCAACAATCAGCCCCAGCATTTT.

The DNA of the CDR3 is TGTGCCAGCAGCTTGTCTAGCGGGAGCAATGAGCAGTTCTTC. Translating gives CASSLSSGSNEQFF. The chain recombines TRBV7-2 with TRBJ2-1; 10 nucleotides line up with TRBD2. Germline V CDR1 and CDR2: SGHTA, FQGNSA. This CDR3 spans 14 amino acids. After removal of 3 bases from V and 6 bases from J, the junction contained 2 bases not matched to a gene. The full variable domain, in which reference TRBV7-2 and TRBJ2-1 provide the parts outside the CDR3, is GAGVSQSPSNKVTEKGKDVELRCDPISGHTALYWYRQSLGQGLEFLIYFQGNSAPDKSGLPSDRFSAERTGGSVSTLTIQRTQQEDSAVYLCASSLSSGSNEQFFGPGTRLTVL.

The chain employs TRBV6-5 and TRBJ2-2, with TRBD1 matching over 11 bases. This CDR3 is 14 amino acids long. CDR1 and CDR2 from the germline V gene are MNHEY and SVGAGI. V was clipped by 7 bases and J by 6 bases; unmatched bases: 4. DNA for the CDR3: TGTGCCAGCAATCGGGACAGGGGGTCCGGGGAGCTGTTTTTT. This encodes CASNRDRGSGELFF.

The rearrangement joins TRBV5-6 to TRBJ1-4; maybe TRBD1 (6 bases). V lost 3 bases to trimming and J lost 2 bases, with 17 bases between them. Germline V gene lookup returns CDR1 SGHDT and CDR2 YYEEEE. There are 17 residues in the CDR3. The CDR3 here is CASSSLRGRHTNEKLFF. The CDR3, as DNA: TGTGCCAGCAGCTCGCTTCGGGGGCGACATACTAATGAAAAACTGTTTTTT.

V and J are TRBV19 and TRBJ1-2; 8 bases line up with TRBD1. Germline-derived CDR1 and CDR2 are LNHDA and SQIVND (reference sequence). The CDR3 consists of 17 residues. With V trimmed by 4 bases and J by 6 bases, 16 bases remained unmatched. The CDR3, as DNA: TGTGCCAGTAGTAAGGGTATCGGACAGGGCCCTAATGATGGCTACACCTTC. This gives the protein CASSKGIGQGPNDGYTF.

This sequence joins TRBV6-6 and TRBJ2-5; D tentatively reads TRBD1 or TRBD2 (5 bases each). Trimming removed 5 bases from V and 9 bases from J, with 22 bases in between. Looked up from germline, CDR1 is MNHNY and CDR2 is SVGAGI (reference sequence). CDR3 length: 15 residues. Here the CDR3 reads CASSHDGDAAVSQYF. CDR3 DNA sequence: TGTGCCAGCAGTCACGACGGGGACGCTGCCGTGTCCCAGTACTTC.

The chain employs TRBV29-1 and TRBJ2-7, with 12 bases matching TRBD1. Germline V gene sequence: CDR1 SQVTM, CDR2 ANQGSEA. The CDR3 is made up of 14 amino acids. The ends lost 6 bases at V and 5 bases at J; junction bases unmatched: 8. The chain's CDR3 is CSVLIGTGGHEQYF. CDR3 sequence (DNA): TGCAGCGTCCTAATCGGGACAGGGGGCCACGAGCAGTACTTC.

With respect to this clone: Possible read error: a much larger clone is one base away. CDR3 amino acids: CASSPRFFQEAQYF. The CDR3 DNA reads as TGTGCCAGTAGTCCAAGATTCTTCCAAGAGGCCCAGTACTTC. V usage is TRBV19 and J usage is TRBJ2-5; D is ambiguous. The CDR3 covers 14 residues. Germline V lookup: CDR1 LNHDA, CDR2 SQIVND (reference sequence).

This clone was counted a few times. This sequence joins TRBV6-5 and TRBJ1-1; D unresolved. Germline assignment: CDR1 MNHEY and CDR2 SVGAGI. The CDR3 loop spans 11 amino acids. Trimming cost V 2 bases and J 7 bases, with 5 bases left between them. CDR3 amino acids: CASSYPREAFF. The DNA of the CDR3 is TGTGCCAGCAGTTACCCACGTGAAGCTTTCTTT.

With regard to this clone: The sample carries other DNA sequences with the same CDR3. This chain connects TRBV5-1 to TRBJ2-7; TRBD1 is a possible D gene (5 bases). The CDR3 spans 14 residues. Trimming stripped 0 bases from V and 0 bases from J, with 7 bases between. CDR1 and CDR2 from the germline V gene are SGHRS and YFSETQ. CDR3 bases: TGCGCCAGCAGCTTGGGGCAGGGCTCCTACGAGCAGTACTTC. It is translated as CASSLGQGSYEQYF.

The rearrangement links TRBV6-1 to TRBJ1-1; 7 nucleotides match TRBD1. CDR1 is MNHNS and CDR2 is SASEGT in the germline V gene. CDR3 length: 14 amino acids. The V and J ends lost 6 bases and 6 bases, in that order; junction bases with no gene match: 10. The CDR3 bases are TGTGCCAGCAGCGATACAGGGGATCTGCCTGAAGCTTTCTTT. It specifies CASSDTGDLPEAFF.

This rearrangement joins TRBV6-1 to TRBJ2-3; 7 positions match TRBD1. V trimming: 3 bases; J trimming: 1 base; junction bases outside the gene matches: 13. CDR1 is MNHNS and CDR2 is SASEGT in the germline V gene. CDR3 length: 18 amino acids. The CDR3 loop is CASSDGRRGDRRTDTQYF. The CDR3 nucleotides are TGTGCCAGCAGTGATGGCCGACGTGGGGACAGACGCACAGATACGCAGTATTTT.

For the CDR3, the DNA is TGCGCCAGCAGCCAAGGGATAACGACAGGGGATTGGGAGGAGACCCAGTACTTC. The encoded protein is CASSQGITTGDWEETQYF. The chain carries TRBV4-1 and TRBJ2-5, with 8 nucleotides matching TRBD1. There are 18 residues in the CDR3. CDR1 is MGHRA, CDR2 YSYEKL, per germline. Trimming took 1 base from V and 5 from J; bases not matched to a gene: 15.

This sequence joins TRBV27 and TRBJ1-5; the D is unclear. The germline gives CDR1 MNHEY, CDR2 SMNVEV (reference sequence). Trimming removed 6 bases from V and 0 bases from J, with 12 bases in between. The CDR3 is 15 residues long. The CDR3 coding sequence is TGTGCCAGCAGCCCCGACCCTTATAGCAATCAGCCCCAGCATTTT. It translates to CASSPDPYSNQPQHF.

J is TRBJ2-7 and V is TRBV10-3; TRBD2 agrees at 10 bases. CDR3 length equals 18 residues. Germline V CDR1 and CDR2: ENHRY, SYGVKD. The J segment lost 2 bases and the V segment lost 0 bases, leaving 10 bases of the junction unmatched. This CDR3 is CAISESGPSGSKAYEQYF. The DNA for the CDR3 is TGTGCCATCAGTGAGTCGGGGCCTAGCGGGAGTAAGGCCTACGAGCAGTACTTC.

The CDR3 bases are TGTGCCAGCTCACGGAAGGATGAGCAGTTCTTC. Translation: CASSRKDEQFF. The V call is TRBV18, the J call TRBJ2-1; the D is unclear. Germline CDR1 is KGHSH and CDR2 is LQKENI. V lost 4 bases and J lost 8, with 6 bases in between. CDR3 size: 11 residues.

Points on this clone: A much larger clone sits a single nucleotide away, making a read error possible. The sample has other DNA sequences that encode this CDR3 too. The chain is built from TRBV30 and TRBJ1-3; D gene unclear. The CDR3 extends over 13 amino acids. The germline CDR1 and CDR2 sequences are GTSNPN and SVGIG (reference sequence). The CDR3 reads CAWSVNGRNTTYF. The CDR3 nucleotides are TGTGCCTGGAGTGTAAACGGCCGAAACACCACATATTTT.

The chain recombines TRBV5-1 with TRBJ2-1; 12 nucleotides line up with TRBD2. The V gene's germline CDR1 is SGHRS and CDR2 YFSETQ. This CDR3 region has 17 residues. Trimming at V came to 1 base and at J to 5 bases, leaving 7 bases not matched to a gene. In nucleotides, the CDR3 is TGCGCCAGCAGCTTGTTCCTAGCGGGAGGGCGGAACAATGAGCAGTTCTTC. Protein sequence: CASSLFLAGGRNNEQFF.

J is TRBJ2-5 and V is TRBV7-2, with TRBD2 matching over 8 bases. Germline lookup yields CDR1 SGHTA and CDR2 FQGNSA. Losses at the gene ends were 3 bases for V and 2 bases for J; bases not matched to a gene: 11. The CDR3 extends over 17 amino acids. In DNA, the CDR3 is TGTGCCAGCAGCTTCGGCCGGCGCGGGAGGATACAAGAGACCCAGTACTTC. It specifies CASSFGRRGRIQETQYF.